The present T cell receptor (beta chain) was sequenced within a study of T cells in Graves' hyperthyroidism and ophthalmopathy. Study-level information: Specimen type is peripheral blood, collected at initial diagnosis prior to any treatment.

V lost 5 bases and J 8 bases, leaving 18 bases between the germline ends. This CDR3 contains 14 residues. Germline V gene lookup returns CDR1 SNHLY and CDR2 FYNNEI. RNA transcripts served as the template for amplifying TCR beta CDR3 regions. First-round RT-PCR of the TCR CDR3 relied on the HTBI primer set. One entry per CDR3 protein results from TCRdb running MiXCR on the multiplex PCR reads. The table has a few hundred thousand distinct CDR3 sequences, around a sixth seen once. The clonotype comes from a woman aged 50 to 60 with Graves' hyperthyroidism. What was sequenced was blood. The chain recombines TRBV2 with TRBJ1-1; D may be TRBD1 (6 bases). As DNA, the CDR3 is TGTGCCAGCAGTAGGAGTGGGACACGGCGGGAAGCTTTCTTT. As protein: CASSRSGTRREAFF. Together with reference TRBV2 and TRBJ1-1, the CDR3 gives the full variable domain: EPEVTQTPSHQVTQMGQEVILRCVPISNHLYFYWYRQILGQKVEFLVSFYNNEISEKSEIFDDQFSVERPDGSNFTLKIRSTKLEDSAMYFCASSRSGTRREAFFGQGTRLTVV.